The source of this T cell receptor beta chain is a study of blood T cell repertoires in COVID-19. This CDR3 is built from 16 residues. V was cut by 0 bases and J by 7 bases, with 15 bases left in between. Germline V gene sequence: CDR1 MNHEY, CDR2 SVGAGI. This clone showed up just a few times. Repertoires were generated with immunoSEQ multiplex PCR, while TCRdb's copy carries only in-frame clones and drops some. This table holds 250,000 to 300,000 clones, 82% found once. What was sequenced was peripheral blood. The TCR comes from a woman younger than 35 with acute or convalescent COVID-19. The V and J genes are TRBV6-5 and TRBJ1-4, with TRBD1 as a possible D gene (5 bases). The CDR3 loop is CASSYSWGGGSEKLFF. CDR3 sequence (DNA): TGTGCCAGCAGTTACTCGTGGGGCGGGGGTAGTGAAAAACTGTTTTTT.